The rows below give T cell receptor beta chains drawn from one sample of a study of shared clonotypes between healthy human individuals. Here immunoSEQ multiplex PCR was the method, and the copy in TCRdb shows in-frame clones only, minus some. The repertoire holds some 360,000 clones, with around 70% as singletons. The sample taken for sequencing was memory CD4+ T cells sorted from blood. These receptors all come from a man younger than 40 in good health. Both conserved end residues are part of each CDR3. D genes are given only for firm matches. For some rows the clone size is stated as once, few or many, or as a class when expanded; others skip it.

CDR3 length: 15; V gene: TRBV9; clone size: NA; D gene: TRBD1; J gene: TRBJ2-5; CDR3 protein: CASSYSQGVLETQYF; CDR3 DNA: TGTGCCAGCAGCTACAGTCAGGGGGTTTTGGAGACCCAGTACTTC
CDR3 length: 14; V gene: TRBV7-8; clone size: NA; D gene: TRBD1; J gene: TRBJ1-1; CDR3 protein: CASSLKEGATEAFF; CDR3 DNA: TGTGCCAGCAGCTTAAAGGAGGGGGCCACTGAAGCTTTCTTT
CDR3 length: 14; V gene: TRBV15; clone size: once; D gene: TRBD1; J gene: TRBJ1-1; CDR3 protein: CATSRAGGVTEAFF; CDR3 DNA: TGTGCCACCAGCAGAGCAGGGGGCGTAACTGAAGCTTTCTTT
CDR3 length: 13; V gene: TRBV10-2; clone size: NA; D gene: NA; J gene: TRBJ1-1; CDR3 protein: CASNRGELFEAFF; CDR3 DNA: TGCGCCAGCAATCGCGGTGAGCTCTTTGAAGCTTTCTTT
CDR3 length: 18; V gene: TRBV6-1; clone size: few; D gene: NA; J gene: TRBJ2-1; CDR3 protein: CASSEEARQRSSYNEQFF; CDR3 DNA: TGTGCCAGCAGTGAAGAAGCCAGACAGCGAAGCTCCTACAATGAGCAGTTCTTC
CDR3 length: 17; V gene: TRBV5-4; clone size: NA; D gene: NA; J gene: TRBJ2-3; CDR3 protein: CASSPGGDTGGTDTQYF; CDR3 DNA: TGTGCCAGCAGCCCAGGTGGGGACACCGGAGGCACAGATACGCAGTATTTT
CDR3 length: 15; V gene: TRBV15; clone size: NA; D gene: TRBD1; J gene: TRBJ1-2; CDR3 protein: CATSRGTGGAYGYTF; CDR3 DNA: TGTGCCACCAGCAGGGGGACAGGGGGCGCTTATGGCTACACCTTC
CDR3 length: 12; V gene: TRBV6-5; clone size: NA; D gene: NA; J gene: TRBJ2-7; CDR3 protein: CASGSSAYEQYF; CDR3 DNA: TGTGCCAGCGGAAGTAGCGCCTACGAGCAGTACTTC
CDR3 length: 14; V gene: TRBV5-1; clone size: once; D gene: TRBD1; J gene: TRBJ1-1; CDR3 protein: CASSSGQLNTEAFF; CDR3 DNA: TGCGCCAGCAGCTCGGGACAGTTGAACACTGAAGCTTTCTTT
CDR3 length: 14; V gene: TRBV28; clone size: NA; D gene: TRBD2; J gene: TRBJ2-7; CDR3 protein: CASSLLAGHYEQYF; CDR3 DNA: TGTGCCAGCAGTTTATTAGCGGGCCACTACGAGCAGTACTTC
CDR3 length: 15; V gene: TRBV5-6; clone size: NA; D gene: NA; J gene: TRBJ2-6; CDR3 protein: CASSIRVSGANVLTF; CDR3 DNA: TGTGCCAGCAGCATCAGGGTGTCTGGGGCCAACGTCCTGACTTTC
CDR3 length: 12; V gene: TRBV29-1; clone size: NA; D gene: TRBD2; J gene: TRBJ2-1; CDR3 protein: CSVLGLADEQFF; CDR3 DNA: TGCAGCGTTCTCGGACTAGCCGATGAGCAGTTCTTC
CDR3 length: 14; V gene: TRBV6-1; clone size: NA; D gene: NA; J gene: TRBJ1-3; CDR3 protein: CASSVEISGNTIYF; CDR3 DNA: TGTGCCAGCAGTGTGGAAATCTCTGGAAACACCATATATTTT
CDR3 length: 16; V gene: TRBV5-1; clone size: few; D gene: TRBD2; J gene: TRBJ2-3; CDR3 protein: CASSPQTSGMSDTQYF; CDR3 DNA: TGCGCCAGCAGCCCTCAGACTAGCGGGATGTCAGATACGCAGTATTTT